One and the same sample provided the 19 T cell receptor beta chains below, sequenced in a study of T-cell reconstitution after alpha-beta-depleted transplantation in children. The TCRbeta library was prepared with unique molecular identifiers. Via MiXCR, TCRdb re-called the PCR reads, giving one row per CDR3 protein. Of about 610,000 distinct CDR3 sequences listed, 10% to 13% are singletons. Source: PBMCs from the stem cell graft donor, taken from the stem cell graft. The receptors stem from a human donor who donated a stem cell graft to a child with acute myeloid leukemia.

This clonotype was counted a few times. V and J are TRBV5-1 and TRBJ2-7; 8 bases fit TRBD2. Germline values: CDR1 SGHRS, CDR2 YFSETQ. The CDR3 is 17 amino acids. The ends lost 1 base at V and 3 bases at J; junction bases unmatched: 12. This CDR3 is CASSLLGVTSALYEQYF. Here the CDR3 DNA reads TGCGCCAGCAGCTTGCTGGGGGTGACTAGCGCCCTCTACGAGCAGTACTTC. Variable domain in full (rest from reference TRBV5-1 and TRBJ2-7): KAGVTQTPRYLIKTRGQQVTLSCSPISGHRSVSWYQQTPGQGLQFLFEYFSETQRNKGNFPGRFSGRQFSNSRSEMNVSTLELGDSALYLCASSLLGVTSALYEQYFGPGTRLTVT.

The sample holds a few counts of this clonotype. This sequence joins TRBV20-1 and TRBJ1-6; 9 bases map to TRBD1. The CDR3 covers 15 residues. Germline loops: CDR1 DFQATT, CDR2 SNEGSKA (reference sequence). The junction had 9 bases not matched to a gene; V was cut back by 3 bases and J by 9 bases. CDR3 DNA sequence: TGCAGTGCTAGTGCACCGGGACAGGGTATTTCACCCCTCCACTTT. Amino acids: CSASAPGQGISPLHF.

This chain links TRBV20-1 with TRBJ2-1; tentative D call: TRBD2 (5 bases). V lost 3 bases, J lost 9 bases, and 15 bases lay in between. The germline V gene has CDR1 DFQATT and CDR2 SNEGSKA (reference sequence). The CDR3 has 13 amino acids. DNA for the CDR3: TGCAGTGCTAGTGAGCTAGCCCGGGGTGAGCAGTTCTTC. Residues: CSASELARGEQFF.

This clonotype was recorded a few times. The V and J genes are TRBV12-3 or TRBV12-4 and TRBJ2-7; TRBD2 is a possible D gene (6 bases). Deletions cut 3 bases from V and 3 bases from J, with 15 bases between. The CDR3 runs to 15 residues. CDR3 coding DNA: TGTGCCAGCAGTTTCTCATCCCTGGGGGGCTACGAGCAGTACTTC. This encodes CASSFSSLGGYEQYF.

In this sample, this clonotype turned up a few times. The J gene is TRBJ2-7, the V gene TRBV5-1, with TRBD1 as a possible D gene (5 bases). This CDR3 contains 15 residues. Germline V gene lookup returns CDR1 SGHRS and CDR2 YFSETQ. The V end lost 0 bases, the J end lost 0 bases, and 10 bases lay between the germline ends. CDR3 bases: TGCGCCAGCAGCTTGGGCCAGGGCTACTCCTACGAGCAGTACTTC. This translates into CASSLGQGYSYEQYF.

At least ten counts were recorded for this clonotype. The chain couples TRBV3-1 to TRBJ2-1; 10 positions match TRBD2. This CDR3 is 18 amino acids long. Per the germline V gene, CDR1 is LGHDT and CDR2 is YNNKEL (reference sequence). Trimming took 1 base from V and 6 from J; bases not matched to a gene: 12. The CDR3, as DNA: TGTGCCAGCAGCCAAGTAGCGGGAGGCCCTTCTGAGTCCAATGAGCAGTTCTTC. Protein: CASSQVAGGPSESNEQFF.

The chain combines TRBV3-1 with TRBJ2-1; 9 positions agree with TRBD2. Germline assignment: CDR1 LGHDT and CDR2 YNNKEL (reference sequence). J lost 6 bases, V lost 5 bases, and 8 bases had no gene match. The CDR3 is 15 residues long. In nucleotides, the CDR3 is TGTGCCAGCAGCGTCAGTAAAGCGGGAGGCAATGAGCAGTTCTTC. Translating it yields CASSVSKAGGNEQFF.

This clonotype has at least ten counts. The chain combines TRBV7-2 with TRBJ1-1, with a possible D match to TRBD1 (6 bases). The germline gives CDR1 SGHTA, CDR2 FQGNSA. Trimming removed 5 bases at V and 4 bases at J, with 14 bases between. This CDR3 comprises 14 residues. In DNA form, the CDR3 reads TGTGCCAGCAGCCCCGGGGGGCCGAGCACTGAAGCTTTCTTT. As protein: CASSPGGPSTEAFF.

This chain uses TRBV12-3 or TRBV12-4 with TRBJ1-5, with D possibly being TRBD1 (5 bases). This CDR3 has 15 residues. Trimming pared 0 bases from V and 1 base from J, leaving 7 bases between. The CDR3 DNA reads TGTGCCAGCAGTTTAGCGCAGGGCAGCAATCAGCCCCAGCATTTT. This codes for CASSLAQGSNQPQHF.

This clonotype occurred many times. V usage is TRBV4-3 and J usage is TRBJ2-1; weak D call: TRBD1 (5 bases). Germline CDR1 and CDR2: LGHNA and YSLEER. The V gene lost 1 base and the J gene lost 4 bases, with 8 bases spanning the gap. This CDR3 has 14 residues. The CDR3 coding sequence is TGCGCCAGCAGCCAAGTTTCAGGGTACAATGAGCAGTTCTTC. Its protein is CASSQVSGYNEQFF.

This clonotype came up a few times. The chain combines TRBV6-2 or TRBV6-3 with TRBJ2-5; 7 bases align to TRBD1. With 7 bases clipped from V and 4 bases from J, the junction kept 6 bases outside the gene matches. The CDR3 consists of 13 residues. The V gene's germline CDR1 is MNHEY and CDR2 SVGEGT. CDR3 in amino acids: CASNDRVSETQYF. CDR3 nucleotide sequence: TGTGCCAGCAACGACAGGGTATCAGAGACCCAGTACTTC.

The chain is built from TRBV3-1 and TRBJ2-5; 14 positions match TRBD2. This CDR3 is built from 18 residues. Germline assignment: CDR1 LGHDT and CDR2 YNNKEL (reference sequence). V dropped 11 bases and J dropped 3; count of bases not matched to a gene: 17. CDR3 bases: TGTGCCTGCTGTCCATCCTTCGGACTAGCGGGAGGTAAAGAGACCCAGTACTTC. Translating it yields CACCPSFGLAGGKETQYF.

In its sample, this clonotype was seen a few times. The genes are TRBV7-2 and TRBJ2-7; D not resolved. The V gene's germline CDR1 is SGHTA and CDR2 FQGNSA. CDR3 length: 13 amino acids. V lost 6 bases to trimming and J lost 4 bases, with 13 bases between them. This CDR3 is CASSFFDRYEQYF. The CDR3 coding sequence is TGTGCCAGCAGTTTTTTCGATCGGTACGAGCAGTACTTC.

This clonotype has a count of ten or more. The J gene is TRBJ2-7, the V gene TRBV20-1, with TRBD2 matching 7 bases. CDR3 length: 11 amino acids. CDR1 DFQATT and CDR2 SNEGSKA come from the germline V gene (reference sequence). For the CDR3, the DNA is TGCTCCGGACTAGTCAACTACGAGCAGTACTTC. It codes for CSGLVNYEQYF.

A few counts support this clonotype. The chain couples TRBV29-1 to TRBJ2-3; 11 nucleotides match TRBD2. Germline V gene sequence: CDR1 SQVTM, CDR2 ANQGSEA. The V and J ends lost 7 bases and 3 bases, in that order; junction bases with no gene match: 12. This CDR3 has 16 residues. DNA of the CDR3: TGCAGCGCCGAATTAGCGGGAGGGCCTCGGACAGATACGCAGTATTTT. Translation gives CSAELAGGPRTDTQYF.

V is TRBV4-3 and J is TRBJ2-3; no reliable D call. Trimming removed 0 bases from V and 4 bases from J, with 14 bases in between. The CDR3 spans 16 residues. In germline, CDR1 is LGHNA, CDR2 YSLEER. CDR3 in DNA: TGCGCCAGCAGCCAAGATTATCCGTCGGGCGCAGATACGCAGTATTTT. Amino acids: CASSQDYPSGADTQYF.

The chain employs TRBV11-1 and TRBJ1-5; tentative D call: TRBD1 (6 bases). The V end lost 2 bases, the J end lost 1 base, and 18 bases lay between the germline ends. The CDR3 length is 18 residues. The germline gives CDR1 SGHAT, CDR2 FQDESV (reference sequence). CDR3 amino acids: CASSLTPRAQGSNQPQHF. The DNA of the CDR3 is TGTGCCAGCAGCTTAACCCCTCGTGCGCAGGGGAGCAATCAGCCCCAGCATTTT.

This clonotype occurred a few times. This chain joins TRBV5-5 and TRBJ2-5, with a possible D match to TRBD1 (6 bases). Germline CDR1 reads SGHKS; CDR2 reads YYEKEE (reference sequence). The V end lost 2 bases, the J end lost 1 base, and 12 bases lay between the germline ends. The CDR3 totals 15 residues. The CDR3 bases are TGTGCCAGCAGCTTTAGGGGGAACTTCCAAGAGACCCAGTACTTC. Translating gives CASSFRGNFQETQYF. The whole variable domain, filled in from reference TRBV5-5 and TRBJ2-5, reads DAGVTQSPTHLIKTRGQQVTLRCSPISGHKSVSWYQQVLGQGPQFIFQYYEKEERGRGNFPDRFSARQFPNYSSELNVNALLLGDSALYLCASSFRGNFQETQYFGPGTRLLVL.

The V gene is TRBV11-2, the J gene TRBJ2-1, with 9 bases that match TRBD2. The CDR3 extends over 15 amino acids. Per the germline V gene, CDR1 is SGHAT and CDR2 is FQNNGV. V shed 2 bases and J 8 bases; nucleotides not matched to a gene: 7. The CDR3 region is CASSLTPTSGDEQFF. The CDR3 coding sequence is TGTGCCAGCAGCTTAACCCCGACTAGCGGCGATGAGCAGTTCTTC.